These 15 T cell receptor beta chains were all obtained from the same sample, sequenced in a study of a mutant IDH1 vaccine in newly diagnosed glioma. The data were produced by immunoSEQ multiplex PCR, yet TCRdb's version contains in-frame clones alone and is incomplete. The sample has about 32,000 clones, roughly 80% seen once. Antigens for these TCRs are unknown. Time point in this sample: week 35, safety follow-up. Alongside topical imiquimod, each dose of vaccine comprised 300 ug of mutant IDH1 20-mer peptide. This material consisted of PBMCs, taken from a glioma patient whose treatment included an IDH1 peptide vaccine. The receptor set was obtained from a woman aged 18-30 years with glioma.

CDR3 nucleotides: TGCGCCAGCAGTCCACAGGGAGGCCATTCTTCACCCCTCCACTTT. Its translation: CASSPQGGHSSPLHF. V gene TRBV5-1 combines with J gene TRBJ1-6; TRBD1 is a possible D gene (6 bases). V lost 5 bases to trimming and J lost 9 bases, with 18 bases between them. Germline CDR1 SGHRS, CDR2 YFSETQ. The CDR3 is made up of 15 amino acids.

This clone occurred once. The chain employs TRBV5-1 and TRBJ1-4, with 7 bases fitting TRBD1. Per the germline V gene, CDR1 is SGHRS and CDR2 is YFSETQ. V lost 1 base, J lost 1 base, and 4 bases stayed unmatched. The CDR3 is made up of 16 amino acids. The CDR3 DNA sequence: TGCGCCAGCAGCTTGACGCCAGGGGGAACTAATGAAAAACTGTTTTTT. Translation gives CASSLTPGGTNEKLFF.

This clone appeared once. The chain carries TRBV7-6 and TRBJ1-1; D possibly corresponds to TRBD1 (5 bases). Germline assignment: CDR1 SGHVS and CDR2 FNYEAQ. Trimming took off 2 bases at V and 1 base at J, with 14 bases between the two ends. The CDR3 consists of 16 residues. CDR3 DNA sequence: TGTGCCAGCAGCTTACGGGGCAGGGAAAGGAACACTGAAGCTTTCTTT. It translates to CASSLRGRERNTEAFF.

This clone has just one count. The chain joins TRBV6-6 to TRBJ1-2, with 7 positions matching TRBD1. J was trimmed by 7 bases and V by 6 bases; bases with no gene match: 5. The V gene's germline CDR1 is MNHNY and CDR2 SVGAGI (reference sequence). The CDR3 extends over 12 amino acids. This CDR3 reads CASSNDRVGYTF. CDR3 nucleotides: TGTGCCAGCAGCAACGACAGGGTTGGCTACACCTTC.

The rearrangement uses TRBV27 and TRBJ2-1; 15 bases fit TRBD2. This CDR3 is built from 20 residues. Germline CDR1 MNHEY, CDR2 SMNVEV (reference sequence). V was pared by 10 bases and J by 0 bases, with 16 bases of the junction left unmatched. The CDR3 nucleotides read TGTGCCACGACTGGGGCCAAGGGACTAGCGGGAGGAAGCTCCTACAATGAGCAGTTCTTC. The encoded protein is CATTGAKGLAGGSSYNEQFF.

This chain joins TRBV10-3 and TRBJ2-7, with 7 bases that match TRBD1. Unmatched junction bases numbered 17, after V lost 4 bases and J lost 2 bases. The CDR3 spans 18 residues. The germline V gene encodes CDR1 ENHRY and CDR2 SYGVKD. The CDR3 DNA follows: TGTGCCATCAGTGGAAAAGTGGCCGAGGACAGGCTAACCTACGAGCAGTACTTC. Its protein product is CAISGKVAEDRLTYEQYF.

The CDR3 region is CASSLDLDTIYF. As DNA, the CDR3 is TGTGCCAGCAGTTTAGACCTTGACACCATATATTTT. V usage is TRBV28 and J usage is TRBJ1-3; unclear D gene. CDR1 and CDR2 from the germline V gene are MDHEN and SYDVKM. This CDR3 region has 12 residues. Trimming shortened V by 2 bases and J by 8 bases, and 7 bases separated the two germline ends.

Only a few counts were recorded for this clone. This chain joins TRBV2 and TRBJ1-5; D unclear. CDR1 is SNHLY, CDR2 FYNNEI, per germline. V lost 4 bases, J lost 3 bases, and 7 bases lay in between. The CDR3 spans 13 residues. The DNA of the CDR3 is TGTGCCAGCAGTGGAGACACCAATCAGCCCCAGCATTTT. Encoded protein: CASSGDTNQPQHF.

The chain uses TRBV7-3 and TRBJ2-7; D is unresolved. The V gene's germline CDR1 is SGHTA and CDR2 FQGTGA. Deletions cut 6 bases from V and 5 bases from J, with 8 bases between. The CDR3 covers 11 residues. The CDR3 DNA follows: TGTGCCAGCAGTCTTTTCCACGAGCAGTACTTC. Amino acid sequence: CASSLFHEQYF.

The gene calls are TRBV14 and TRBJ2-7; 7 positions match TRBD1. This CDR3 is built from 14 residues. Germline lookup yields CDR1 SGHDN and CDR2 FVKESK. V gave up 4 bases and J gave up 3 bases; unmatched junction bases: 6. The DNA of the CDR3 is TGTGCCAGCAGCCGGTACCCAGGGGGCTACGAGCAGTACTTC. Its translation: CASSRYPGGYEQYF.

The CDR3 DNA reads TGTGCCAGCAGCCCCGGGACTAGCGGGAGCGAGCAGTACTTC. This encodes CASSPGTSGSEQYF. This rearrangement joins TRBV7-2 to TRBJ2-7, with 14 bases aligning to TRBD2. V shed 5 bases and J 6 bases; nucleotides not matched to a gene: 3. CDR3 size: 14 residues. The germline CDR1 and CDR2 sequences are SGHTA and FQGNSA. The complete variable domain, with remaining parts taken from reference TRBV7-2 and TRBJ2-7, reads GAGVSQSPSNKVTEKGKDVELRCDPISGHTALYWYRQSLGQGLEFLIYFQGNSAPDKSGLPSDRFSAERTGGSVSTLTIQRTQQEDSAVYLCASSPGTSGSEQYFGPGTRLTVT.

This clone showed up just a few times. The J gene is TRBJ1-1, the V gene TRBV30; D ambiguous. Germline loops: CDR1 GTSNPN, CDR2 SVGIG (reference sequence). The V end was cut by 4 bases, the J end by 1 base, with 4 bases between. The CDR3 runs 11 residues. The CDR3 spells CAWNRNTEAFF. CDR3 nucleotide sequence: TGTGCCTGGAACAGGAACACTGAAGCTTTCTTT.

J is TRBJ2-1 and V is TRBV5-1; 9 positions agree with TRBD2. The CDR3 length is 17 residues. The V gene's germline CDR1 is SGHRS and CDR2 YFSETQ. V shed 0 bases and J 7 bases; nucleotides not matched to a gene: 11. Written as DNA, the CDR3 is TGCGCCAGCAGCTTGGCCATGGTAGCGGGAGTTGGGAATGAGCAGTTCTTC. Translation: CASSLAMVAGVGNEQFF. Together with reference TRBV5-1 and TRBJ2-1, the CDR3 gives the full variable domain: KAGVTQTPRYLIKTRGQQVTLSCSPISGHRSVSWYQQTPGQGLQFLFEYFSETQRNKGNFPGRFSGRQFSNSRSEMNVSTLELGDSALYLCASSLAMVAGVGNEQFFGPGTRLTVL.

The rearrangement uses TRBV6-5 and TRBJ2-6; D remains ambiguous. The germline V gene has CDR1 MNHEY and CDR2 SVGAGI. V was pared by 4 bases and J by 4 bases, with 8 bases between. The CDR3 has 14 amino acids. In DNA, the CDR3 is TGTGCCAGCAGTTCCCCCCTAGGGGCCAACGTCCTGACTTTC. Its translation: CASSSPLGANVLTF.

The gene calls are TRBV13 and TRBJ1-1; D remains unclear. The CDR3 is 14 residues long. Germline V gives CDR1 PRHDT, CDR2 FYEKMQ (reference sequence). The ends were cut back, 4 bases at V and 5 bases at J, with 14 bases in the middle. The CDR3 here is CASSSPRIGTEAFF. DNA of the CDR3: TGTGCCAGCAGCTCCCCTCGGATCGGGACTGAAGCTTTCTTT.